This passage covers 22 T cell receptor beta chains from one sample sequenced in a study of blood T cell repertoires in COVID-19. Assay: immunoSEQ multiplex PCR; the TCRdb copy retains only in-frame clones and omits some. The table includes roughly 300,000 clones, 70% to 90% detected once. The sequencing sample was made of PBMCs or T cells enriched from blood (not recorded which). The receptors originated from a man aged 25-45 years who had recovered from COVID-19.

The rearrangement uses TRBV18 and TRBJ1-5, with 9 bases fitting TRBD1. CDR1 is KGHSH, CDR2 LQKENI, per germline. Unmatched junction bases numbered 6, after V lost 6 bases and J lost 9 bases. The CDR3 spans 13 residues. CDR3 loop: CASSPGTGSPQHF. CDR3 coding DNA: TGTGCCAGCTCGCCCGGGACAGGGTCGCCCCAGCATTTT.

The rearrangement joins TRBV9 to TRBJ2-3; a possible D gene is TRBD2 (5 bases). Per germline, CDR1 SGDLS and CDR2 YYNGEE. V was pared by 0 bases and J by 4 bases, with 9 bases between. This CDR3 comprises 14 residues. CDR3 amino acids: CASSVGSESDTQYF. In DNA, the CDR3 is TGTGCCAGCAGCGTAGGTAGCGAGTCAGATACGCAGTATTTT.

Points on this clone: At one end, the junction sequence differs from germline, possibly due to a read error. This chain connects TRBV4-1 to TRBJ1-5; a weak D match, TRBD1 (5 bases). The CDR3 has 16 amino acids. The V gene's germline CDR1 is MGHRA and CDR2 YSYEKL. CDR3 in DNA: TGCGCCAGCAGCCCGCAGGGATCTTATAGCTATCAGCCCCAGCATTTT. This encodes CASSPQGSYSYQPQHF.

This chain links TRBV19 with TRBJ1-1; TRBD1 matches at 8 bases. V trimming: 8 bases; J trimming: 6 bases; junction bases outside the gene matches: 14. This CDR3 has 15 residues. In germline, CDR1 is LNHDA, CDR2 SQIVND (reference sequence). The CDR3 DNA sequence: TGTGCCAGTCGGGCCAGGGGGCCCTTGGATCCTGAAGCTTTCTTT. This encodes CASRARGPLDPEAFF.

The J gene is TRBJ2-7, the V gene TRBV19; 8 nucleotides align to TRBD1. Germline loops: CDR1 LNHDA, CDR2 SQIVND (reference sequence). This CDR3 has 14 amino acids. The V segment lost 4 bases and the J segment 3 bases; nucleotides outside the gene matches: 5. CDR3 sequence: CASSRTGQGYEQYF. The CDR3 DNA reads TGTGCCAGTAGTAGGACAGGGCAAGGCTACGAGCAGTACTTC. The variable domain in full, completed from reference TRBV19 and TRBJ2-7, reads DGGITQSPKYLFRKEGQNVTLSCEQNLNHDAMYWYRQDPGQGLRLIYYSQIVNDFQKGDIAEGYSVSREKKESFPLTVTSAQKNPTAFYLCASSRTGQGYEQYFGPGTRLTVT.

The chain employs TRBV10-3 and TRBJ1-4; 8 positions match TRBD1. CDR1 is ENHRY, CDR2 SYGVKD, per germline. V lost 5 bases and J lost 8; bases outside the gene matches: 7. This CDR3 region has 14 residues. In DNA form, the CDR3 reads TGTGCCATCAGTCAGCCAGGGGGCGGAGAAAAACTGTTTTTT. Encoded protein: CAISQPGGGEKLFF.

This chain joins TRBV12-3 or TRBV12-4 and TRBJ2-7; possibly TRBD1 for D (5 bases). This CDR3 contains 13 residues. The germline V and J ends were trimmed by 1 base and 3 bases, with 7 bases remaining between them. The DNA of the CDR3 is TGTGCCAGCAGTTTAGGACAGTTCTACGAGCAGTACTTC. Translating gives CASSLGQFYEQYF.

The chain recombines TRBV2 with TRBJ1-2, with D possibly TRBD1 on 6 matching bases. The CDR3 has 13 amino acids. V was shortened by 4 bases and J by 3 bases, with 9 bases between the two germline ends. Germline CDR1 is SNHLY and CDR2 is FYNNEI. CDR3 loop: CASSASGDYGYTF. The CDR3 DNA reads as TGTGCCAGCAGTGCATCAGGGGACTATGGCTACACCTTC.

The V gene is TRBV7-8, the J gene TRBJ2-7; 8 nucleotides align to TRBD2. The CDR3 spans 19 residues. Trimming at V came to 3 bases and at J to 6 bases, leaving 22 bases not matched to a gene. The germline V gene encodes CDR1 SGHVS and CDR2 FQNEAQ. In nucleotides, the CDR3 is TGTGCCAGCAGCTTTAGGACAGAAGGGACTAGAGACGCCTGGGGCGAGCAGTACTTC. Encoded protein: CASSFRTEGTRDAWGEQYF.

The V and J genes are TRBV28 and TRBJ1-2; D may be TRBD1 (5 bases). V was trimmed by 3 bases and J by 10 bases, leaving 9 bases between them. Germline V gene lookup returns CDR1 MDHEN and CDR2 SYDVKM. CDR3 length: 11 residues. DNA of the CDR3: TGTGCCAGCAGTTTGGAGGGGACCTACACCTTC. Amino acids: CASSLEGTYTF.

The chain has TRBV19 and TRBJ2-5, with D hard to call. Trimming stripped 5 bases from V and 5 bases from J, with 6 bases between. CDR1 is LNHDA, CDR2 SQIVND, per germline (reference sequence). The CDR3 covers 11 residues. The CDR3 sequence: CASSSGETQYF. CDR3 nucleotide sequence: TGTGCCAGTAGTTCCGGGGAGACCCAGTACTTC.

This clone was found once. The J gene is TRBJ2-3, the V gene TRBV27, with D uncertain. CDR1 is MNHEY, CDR2 SMNVEV, per germline (reference sequence). Trimming stripped 3 bases from V and 4 bases from J, with 14 bases between. This CDR3 region has 15 residues. The CDR3 coding sequence is TGTGCCAGCAGTTTGAGGAGAGTGGTGTCAGATACGCAGTATTTT. Its protein is CASSLRRVVSDTQYF.

The V call is TRBV3-1 (or the pseudogene TRBV3-2), the J call TRBJ2-7, with 9 bases identical to TRBD1. Germline CDR1 reads LGHDT; CDR2 reads YNNKEL (reference sequence). The length of the CDR3 is 16 residues. V lost 1 base, J lost 3 bases, and 7 bases stayed unmatched. The CDR3 loop reads CASSQGAPGQGYEQYF. DNA for the CDR3: TGTGCCAGCAGCCAAGGGGCCCCGGGACAGGGCTACGAGCAGTACTTC.

V is TRBV6-4 and J is TRBJ2-2; no reliable D call. CDR1 and CDR2 from the germline V gene are MRHNA and SNTAGT. Trimming took off 5 bases at V and 4 bases at J, with 5 bases between the two ends. CDR3 length: 12 residues. The CDR3 spells CASSTVTGELFF. DNA of the CDR3: TGTGCCAGCAGTACAGTCACCGGGGAGCTGTTTTTT.

The chain carries TRBV27 and TRBJ1-2; maybe TRBD1 (6 bases). V was cut by 4 bases and J by 2 bases, with 14 bases left in between. Germline loops: CDR1 MNHEY, CDR2 SMNVEV (reference sequence). The CDR3 is 15 amino acids. The CDR3 nucleotides read TGTGCCAGCAGTTCCCTGACAGGAATAAACTATGGCTACACCTTC. It is translated as CASSSLTGINYGYTF.

This clone was picked up one time. The CDR3 bases are TGTGCCAGGGACGTGGGCTCCTCGGGATCCAATGAGCAGTTCTTC. It codes for CARDVGSSGSNEQFF. This chain joins TRBV2 and TRBJ2-1; D possibly corresponds to TRBD2 (5 bases). V gave up 9 bases and J gave up 6 bases, with 21 bases separating them. CDR3 length: 15 amino acids. Germline V lookup: CDR1 SNHLY, CDR2 FYNNEI.

A few counts support this clone. The V call is TRBV5-5, the J call TRBJ1-6; D remains ambiguous. V lost 1 base to trimming and J lost 8 bases, with 13 bases between them. This CDR3 has 15 amino acids. Per germline, CDR1 SGHKS and CDR2 YYEKEE (reference sequence). CDR3 sequence reads: CASSLSPGVDSPLHF. The CDR3, as DNA: TGTGCCAGCAGCTTGAGCCCCGGGGTGGATTCACCCCTCCACTTT.

The chain combines TRBV5-1 with TRBJ2-3, with 7 positions matching TRBD1. V lost 4 bases, J lost 5 bases, and 13 bases stayed unmatched. The CDR3 loop spans 16 amino acids. Germline CDR1 is SGHRS and CDR2 is YFSETQ. CDR3: CASSDGQVPPLDTQYF. CDR3 DNA sequence: TGCGCCAGCAGCGACGGACAGGTCCCCCCGCTAGATACGCAGTATTTT.

The rearrangement links TRBV27 to TRBJ1-2; 9 bases fit TRBD1. The CDR3 has 14 residues. Per germline, CDR1 MNHEY and CDR2 SMNVEV (reference sequence). V lost 4 bases, J lost 6 bases, and 6 bases stayed unmatched. The CDR3 protein is CASSSQTGGNGYTF. CDR3 bases: TGTGCCAGCAGTTCCCAGACAGGGGGAAATGGCTACACCTTC.

This clone has more than one count but fewer than ten. The chain couples TRBV11-2 to TRBJ2-3; 9 nucleotides align to TRBD2. After removal of 0 bases from V and 1 base from J, the junction contained 5 bases not matched to a gene. There are 17 residues in the CDR3. The germline V gene has CDR1 SGHAT and CDR2 FQNNGV. CDR3 loop: CASSLEGGGAGTDTQYF. CDR3 sequence (DNA): TGTGCCAGCAGCTTAGAAGGCGGGGGGGCCGGCACAGATACGCAGTATTTT.

The chain carries TRBV30 and TRBJ1-2; D perhaps matches TRBD1 (5 bases). CDR3 length: 12 amino acids. V lost 1 base and J lost 4, with 7 bases in between. Per the germline V gene, CDR1 is GTSNPN and CDR2 is SVGIG (reference sequence). CDR3 amino acids: CAWSDDSYGYTF. CDR3 DNA: TGTGCCTGGAGTGACGACAGCTATGGCTACACCTTC.

The chain combines TRBV5-4 with TRBJ2-7; no firm D call. Germline CDR1 is SGHNT and CDR2 is YYREEE (reference sequence). The CDR3 length is 14 residues. V lost 0 bases and J lost 6, with 13 bases in between. In nucleotides, the CDR3 is TGTGCCAGCAGCTTGGATCAGGAAAGCCCCGAGCAGTACTTC. Translating it yields CASSLDQESPEQYF.